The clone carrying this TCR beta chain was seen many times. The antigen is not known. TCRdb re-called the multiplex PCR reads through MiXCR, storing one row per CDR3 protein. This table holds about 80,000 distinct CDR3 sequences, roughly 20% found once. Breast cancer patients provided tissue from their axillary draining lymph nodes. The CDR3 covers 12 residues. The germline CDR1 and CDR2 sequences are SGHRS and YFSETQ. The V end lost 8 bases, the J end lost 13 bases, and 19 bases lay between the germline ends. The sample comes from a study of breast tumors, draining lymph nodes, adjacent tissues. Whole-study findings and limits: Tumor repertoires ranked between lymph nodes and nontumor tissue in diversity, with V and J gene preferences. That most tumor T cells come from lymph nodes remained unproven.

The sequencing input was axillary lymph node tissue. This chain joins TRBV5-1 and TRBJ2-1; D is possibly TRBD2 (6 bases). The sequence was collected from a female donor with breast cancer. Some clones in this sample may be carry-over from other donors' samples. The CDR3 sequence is CASATNRDSQFF. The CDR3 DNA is TGCGCCAGTGCGACCAACCGGGACTCTCAGTTCTTC.